This TCR beta chain derives from a study of T cell changes during pregnancy in multiple sclerosis. The assay was immunoSEQ multiplex PCR, and TCRdb's table has in-frame clones only and misses some. Here the sample spans about 59,000 clones, around nine tenths being singletons. The sample comprised peripheral blood from another person, used as feeder cells. The sequence derives from a human donor whose cells served as feeder cells for cultures in a pregnancy study.

CDR3 sequence reads: CASSPETFTLSTDTQYF. For the CDR3, the DNA is TGTGCCAGCTCACCGGAAACGTTCACCCTTAGCACAGATACGCAGTATTTT. The chain carries TRBV18 and TRBJ2-3; unclear D gene. This CDR3 region has 17 residues. Germline V gene data show CDR1 as KGHSH and CDR2 as LQKENI. V was clipped by 3 bases and J by 0 bases, with 16 bases between them.